A single sample gave rise to the 32 T cell receptor beta chains below, sequenced in a study of T cells in Graves' hyperthyroidism and ophthalmopathy. RNA transcripts were the template for amplifying TCR beta CDR3 regions. The HTBI primer set drove a first-round RT-PCR of the TCR CDR3. In TCRdb, the multiplex PCR reads were re-called with MiXCR into one record per CDR3 protein. Of 95,000 to 100,000 distinct CDR3 sequences listed, around 50% are singletons. Sequencing used blood. The receptors come from a woman between 40 and 55 years old with Graves' hyperthyroidism.

This clonotype was observed at least ten times. The rearrangement joins TRBV20-1 to TRBJ2-7, with a tentative D call TRBD2 (7 bases). Trimming pared 3 bases from V and 0 bases from J, leaving 18 bases between. CDR3 size: 16 residues. Germline lookup yields CDR1 DFQATT and CDR2 SNEGSKA (reference sequence). The CDR3: CSARRGRALVSYEQYF. CDR3 in DNA: TGCAGTGCTAGGAGGGGGAGGGCCCTCGTCTCCTACGAGCAGTACTTC.

As for this clonotype: The junction departs from the called germline gene at one end, perhaps through a read error. The rearrangement uses TRBV7-2 and TRBJ2-7, with 8 positions matching TRBD1. Germline loops: CDR1 SGHTA, CDR2 FQGNSA. The CDR3 loop spans 14 amino acids. The CDR3: CASGPRGRSCEQYF. In DNA form, the CDR3 reads TGTGCCAGCGGCCCCAGGGGGCGCTCCTGCGAGCAGTACTTC.

This clonotype was seen repeatedly, ten times or more. This chain links TRBV7-2 with TRBJ2-3; D gene unclear. There are 15 residues in the CDR3. Germline assignment: CDR1 SGHTA and CDR2 FQGNSA. Trimming shortened V by 1 base and J by 0 bases, and 8 bases separated the two germline ends. The DNA of the CDR3 is TGTGCCAGCAGCTTAGTAGGGCCCAGCACAGATACGCAGTATTTT. Residues: CASSLVGPSTDTQYF.

The chain joins TRBV29-1 to TRBJ2-7; D is unclear. Germline values: CDR1 SQVTM, CDR2 ANQGSEA. This CDR3 comprises 13 residues. The germline V and J ends were trimmed by 4 bases and 3 bases, with 13 bases remaining between them. CDR3 DNA sequence: TGCAGCGTTGCCCCAGGAGTCATCTACGAGCAGTACTTC. It codes for CSVAPGVIYEQYF.

This clonotype was recorded many times. The rearrangement uses TRBV7-2 and TRBJ2-2; 9 positions agree with TRBD2. V shed 4 bases and J 1 base; nucleotides not matched to a gene: 4. CDR3 length: 16 residues. Germline V gives CDR1 SGHTA, CDR2 FQGNSA. The CDR3 here is CASSSTSGVNTGELFF. CDR3 nucleotide sequence: TGTGCCAGCAGCTCGACTAGCGGAGTGAACACCGGGGAGCTGTTTTTT.

This chain links TRBV13 with TRBJ1-3; D remains unclear. The germline V gene encodes CDR1 PRHDT and CDR2 FYEKMQ (reference sequence). The CDR3 is 14 residues long. Trimming shortened V by 5 bases and J by 0 bases, and 8 bases separated the two germline ends. This CDR3 is CASSMGYSGNTIYF. CDR3 in DNA: TGTGCCAGCAGCATGGGATACTCTGGAAACACCATATATTTT.

This rearrangement joins TRBV20-1 to TRBJ2-5; perhaps TRBD1 as D (5 bases). This CDR3 spans 17 amino acids. Germline V gives CDR1 DFQATT, CDR2 SNEGSKA (reference sequence). The V end lost 0 bases, the J end lost 4 bases, and 21 bases lay between the germline ends. The CDR3 is CSARDHRWAHTRETQYF. Written as DNA, the CDR3 is TGCAGTGCTAGAGATCACAGGTGGGCCCATACCCGAGAGACCCAGTACTTC.

As concerns this clonotype: The conserved final phenylalanine or tryptophan is absent from the CDR3, which likely points to a read error. The CDR3: CTSSLATGGRHEQYS. The CDR3 DNA sequence: TGTACCAGCAGCTTAGCGACAGGTGGACGTCACGAGCAGTACTCC. This chain connects TRBV5-4 to TRBJ2-7; D may be TRBD1 (6 bases). The V gene's germline CDR1 is SGHNT and CDR2 YYREEE (reference sequence). The CDR3 totals 15 residues.

V usage is TRBV7-2 and J usage is TRBJ2-5; possibly TRBD1 for D (8 bases). Looked up from germline, CDR1 is SGHTA and CDR2 is FQGNSA. The ends were cut back, 4 bases at V and 4 bases at J, with 16 bases in the middle. This CDR3 is 15 amino acids long. CDR3 sequence: CASSYRGRVRETQYF. The CDR3, as DNA: TGTGCCAGCAGCTACAGGGGGAGGGTGCGAGAGACCCAGTACTTC.

This clonotype came up many times. The chain is built from TRBV29-1 and TRBJ1-4; the D gene is possibly TRBD1 (6 bases). The CDR3 has 14 residues. V lost 8 bases, J lost 4 bases, and 17 bases lay in between. Germline lookup yields CDR1 SQVTM and CDR2 ANQGSEA. The CDR3: CSSSQGTGNEKLFF. Here the CDR3 DNA reads TGCAGCTCCTCCCAGGGGACGGGTAATGAAAAACTGTTTTTT.

The table lists this clonotype with many counts. The chain combines TRBV7-2 with TRBJ1-1; no clear D gene. The CDR3 spans 14 residues. With 5 bases removed from V and 0 bases from J, the gap between germline ends came to 10 bases. Germline CDR1 and CDR2: SGHTA and FQGNSA. Here the CDR3 reads CASSRRPLNTEAFF. CDR3 DNA: TGTGCCAGCAGCCGGCGCCCTCTGAACACTGAAGCTTTCTTT.

In this sample, this clonotype turned up many times. The V and J genes are TRBV14 and TRBJ1-1; D is unclear. The CDR3 spans 14 residues. The V end was cut by 4 bases, the J end by 0 bases, with 9 bases between. Germline lookup yields CDR1 SGHDN and CDR2 FVKESK. This CDR3 reads CASSPGRMNTEAFF. CDR3 sequence (DNA): TGTGCCAGCAGCCCTGGCAGAATGAACACTGAAGCTTTCTTT.

This clonotype was observed a few times. The V and J genes are TRBV4-1 and TRBJ2-3, with a possible D match to TRBD2 (5 bases). CDR1 and CDR2 from the germline V gene are MGHRA and YSYEKL. The CDR3 length is 15 residues. Trimming took off 4 bases at V and 0 bases at J, with 11 bases between the two ends. The DNA for the CDR3 is TGCGCCAGCAGCCCGGTAGCGACTAGCACAGATACGCAGTATTTT. Translated, it gives CASSPVATSTDTQYF.

This clonotype was observed at least ten times. J is TRBJ2-6 and V is TRBV11-3; D is ambiguous. V dropped 4 bases and J dropped 3 bases, with 13 bases sitting between them. In germline, CDR1 is SGHNT, CDR2 YENEEA. CDR3 length equals 16 residues. The CDR3 sequence: CASSSSRGSGANVLTF. Here the CDR3 DNA reads TGTGCCAGCAGCTCGTCGAGAGGAAGTGGGGCCAACGTCCTGACTTTC.

The chain combines TRBV7-9 with TRBJ2-6, with 7 bases aligning to TRBD2. The CDR3 is 21 residues long. The junction had 20 bases not matched to a gene; V was cut back by 3 bases and J by 3 bases. CDR1 SEHNR and CDR2 FQNEAQ come from the germline V gene (reference sequence). This chain's CDR3 is CASSFLAVNTGELFGANVLTF. The CDR3 DNA sequence: TGTGCCAGCAGCTTCCTAGCGGTGAACACCGGGGAGCTGTTTGGGGCCAACGTCCTGACTTTC.

The chain has TRBV12-3 or TRBV12-4 and TRBJ1-1; the D gene is possibly TRBD1 (5 bases). The V end was cut by 2 bases, the J end by 3 bases, with 10 bases between. This CDR3 has 14 residues. CDR3: CASSLWGRYTEAFF. The CDR3 bases are TGTGCCAGCAGTTTATGGGGCAGATACACTGAAGCTTTCTTT.

This clonotype was found many times. This rearrangement joins TRBV29-1 to TRBJ2-7, with 11 bases matching TRBD1. Germline loops: CDR1 SQVTM, CDR2 ANQGSEA. The trim removed 7 bases at V and 6 bases at J, leaving 5 bases unmatched. The CDR3 length is 12 residues. The CDR3 loop reads CSAGQGAGEQYF. In DNA form, the CDR3 reads TGCAGCGCTGGACAGGGGGCGGGCGAGCAGTACTTC.

The genes are TRBV7-2 and TRBJ2-3, with TRBD2 identical over 10 bases. The CDR3 contains 16 residues. Losses at the gene ends were 3 bases for V and 2 bases for J; bases not matched to a gene: 5. Germline loops: CDR1 SGHTA, CDR2 FQGNSA. The DNA of the CDR3 is TGTGCCAGCAGCTTTAGTAGCGGGAGGACCACAGATACGCAGTATTTT. This codes for CASSFSSGRTTDTQYF. The variable domain in full, with the rest retrieved from reference TRBV7-2 and TRBJ2-3, is GAGVSQSPSNKVTEKGKDVELRCDPISGHTALYWYRQSLGQGLEFLIYFQGNSAPDKSGLPSDRFSAERTGGSVSTLTIQRTQQEDSAVYLCASSFSSGRTTDTQYFGPGTRLTVL.

This clonotype has a count of ten or more. The chain has TRBV7-3 and TRBJ1-1; D not resolved. Germline V gene lookup returns CDR1 SGHTA and CDR2 FQGTGA. The V end was cut by 2 bases, the J end by 2 bases, with 6 bases between. This CDR3 spans 13 amino acids. The CDR3 DNA follows: TGTGCCAGCAGCTTATCAGTTAACACTGAAGCTTTCTTT. Protein: CASSLSVNTEAFF.

Comment on this clonotype: This may stem from a read error, because a much larger clone lies one nucleotide away. The chain links TRBV20-1 to TRBJ2-5; 7 positions match TRBD1. The end of the DNA aligns better with TRBJ2-7, so the J call may be wrong. The germline CDR1 and CDR2 sequences are DFQATT and SNEGSKA (reference sequence). The CDR3 loop spans 16 amino acids. CDR3 residues: CSARDGYRGGTYEQYF. The CDR3 bases are TGCAGTGCTAGAGATGGTTACAGGGGCGGTACTTACGAGCAGTACTTC.

The table lists this clonotype with many counts. This chain links TRBV4-1 with TRBJ1-5; D gene uncertain. Looked up from germline, CDR1 is MGHRA and CDR2 is YSYEKL. The CDR3 extends over 12 amino acids. Deletions cut 0 bases from V and 9 bases from J, with 6 bases between. The CDR3, as DNA: TGCGCCAGCAGCCAAGATCTAATGCCCCAGCATTTT. It codes for CASSQDLMPQHF.

This clonotype was found many times. In DNA, the CDR3 is TGTGCCAGCAGTTTTGTCAACACACACGCCGGGCCCACTGAAGCTTTCTTT. Its protein is CASSFVNTHAGPTEAFF. This chain connects TRBV12-3 or TRBV12-4 to TRBJ1-1, with D unclear. This CDR3 is built from 17 residues. V shed 3 bases and J shed 4 bases, with 21 bases lying between them.

The rearrangement uses TRBV10-3 and TRBJ1-2, with 9 bases that match TRBD1. CDR3 length: 14 residues. V was clipped by 6 bases and J by 5 bases; unmatched bases: 7. Germline values: CDR1 ENHRY, CDR2 SYGVKD. CDR3 DNA sequence: TGTGCCATCAGCTCGAAGGGACAGGGTTATGGCTACACCTTC. Translated: CAISSKGQGYGYTF.

The genes are TRBV7-2 and TRBJ2-5; the match to TRBD1 covers 12 bases. This CDR3 region has 19 residues. Germline-derived CDR1 and CDR2 are SGHTA and FQGNSA. V trimming: 2 bases; J trimming: 5 bases; junction bases outside the gene matches: 15. This CDR3 is CASSLTSGTGGAIRETQYF. DNA for the CDR3: TGTGCCAGCAGCTTAACTAGCGGGACAGGGGGCGCCATACGGGAGACCCAGTACTTC.

The chain has TRBV29-1 and TRBJ1-1; no reliable D call. Trimming left V 4 bases short and J 8 bases short, with 8 bases between. Germline V gene data show CDR1 as SQVTM and CDR2 as ANQGSEA. This CDR3 is 10 amino acids long. The DNA for the CDR3 is TGCAGCGTTGCGGCTGGGGAAGCTTTCTTT. Translation: CSVAAGEAFF.

The gene calls are TRBV9 and TRBJ1-2, with TRBD1 identical over 7 bases. Germline V gene lookup returns CDR1 SGDLS and CDR2 YYNGEE. V shed 5 bases and J 4 bases; nucleotides not matched to a gene: 5. The CDR3 sequence is 13 residues long. CDR3 in amino acids: CASRPQGSYGYTF. CDR3 in DNA: TGTGCCAGCAGGCCACAGGGGAGCTATGGCTACACCTTC.

This clonotype showed up many times. The chain employs TRBV19 and TRBJ2-3; 7 nucleotides align to TRBD2. Per germline, CDR1 LNHDA and CDR2 SQIVND (reference sequence). The CDR3 totals 13 residues. V shed 8 bases and J 0 bases; nucleotides not matched to a gene: 2. The CDR3 nucleotides are TGTGCCAGTGCAGCGGGGAGCACAGATACGCAGTATTTT. This encodes CASAAGSTDTQYF.

This clonotype occurred many times. This chain joins TRBV9 and TRBJ1-1, with 7 bases aligning to TRBD1. The germline CDR1 and CDR2 sequences are SGDLS and YYNGEE. The J segment lost 4 bases and the V segment lost 0 bases, leaving 3 bases of the junction unmatched. This CDR3 is built from 14 residues. The CDR3 sequence: CASSVGQGVTEAFF. The DNA for the CDR3 is TGTGCCAGCAGCGTAGGTCAGGGGGTCACTGAAGCTTTCTTT.

This clonotype was seen repeatedly, ten times or more. The V gene is TRBV6-6, the J gene TRBJ1-5; D remains ambiguous. Per the germline V gene, CDR1 is MNHNY and CDR2 is SVGAGI (reference sequence). Trimming pared 0 bases from V and 7 bases from J, leaving 10 bases between. This CDR3 contains 14 residues. The CDR3 nucleotides read TGTGCCAGCAGTTACTCGAGGGAGGGCCAGCCCCAGCATTTT. This codes for CASSYSREGQPQHF.

The chain's CDR3 is CASSQDRAGNTIYF. DNA for the CDR3: TGTGCCAGCAGCCAAGACAGGGCTGGAAACACCATATATTTT. The V call is TRBV14, the J call TRBJ1-3, with D maybe TRBD1 (5 bases). Trimming pared 0 bases from V and 2 bases from J, leaving 5 bases between. Germline loops: CDR1 SGHDN, CDR2 FVKESK. The CDR3 extends over 14 amino acids.

In its sample, this clonotype was seen a few times. The rearrangement links TRBV10-3 to TRBJ1-1, with 9 bases identical to TRBD1. The trim removed 8 bases at V and 4 bases at J, leaving 2 bases unmatched. Germline CDR1 ENHRY, CDR2 SYGVKD. This CDR3 has 12 amino acids. CDR3 amino acids: CAIGTGFTEAFF. CDR3 DNA sequence: TGTGCCATCGGGACAGGGTTCACTGAAGCTTTCTTT.

This rearrangement joins TRBV2 to TRBJ2-7, with 10 bases fitting TRBD1. This CDR3 is 16 amino acids long. V lost 1 base, J lost 7 bases, and 10 bases stayed unmatched. CDR1 and CDR2 (germline): SNHLY, FYNNEI. CDR3 DNA: TGTGCCAGCAGTGAAGGGCTTGGACAGGGGGTAGGGGAGCAGTACTTC. The encoded protein is CASSEGLGQGVGEQYF. The variable domain in full, completed from reference TRBV2 and TRBJ2-7, reads EPEVTQTPSHQVTQMGQEVILRCVPISNHLYFYWYRQILGQKVEFLVSFYNNEISEKSEIFDDQFSVERPDGSNFTLKIRSTKLEDSAMYFCASSEGLGQGVGEQYFGPGTRLTVT.